A single sample is the source of the 21 T cell receptor beta chains below, sequenced in a study of technical replicates of blood from a handful of donors. Profiling relied on immunoSEQ multiplex PCR, and the TCRdb table lists in-frame clones only, not all of them. Of roughly 80,000 clones in the sample, around 91% are singletons; the top ten hold roughly 0.38%. The sample consisted of T cells isolated from PBMCs. The source is a human donor in good health.

The chain joins TRBV2 to TRBJ2-3; D gene ambiguous. This CDR3 is built from 13 residues. Trimming removed 7 bases from V and 5 bases from J, with 13 bases in between. The V gene's germline CDR1 is SNHLY and CDR2 FYNNEI. The CDR3 is CASTRVSVDTQYF. The CDR3 bases are TGTGCCAGCACCCGAGTCAGCGTAGATACGCAGTATTTT.

This clone was counted between two and nine times. The rearrangement joins TRBV9 to TRBJ1-1; D might be TRBD1 (5 bases). The CDR3 sequence is 14 residues long. CDR1 and CDR2 from the germline V gene are SGDLS and YYNGEE. Trimming removed 3 bases at V and 5 bases at J, with 14 bases between. The CDR3 DNA reads TGTGCCAGCAGCGAGATAGGAGGGGTAACTGAAGCTTTCTTT. Amino acids: CASSEIGGVTEAFF.

This chain joins TRBV29-1 and TRBJ2-1; 8 nucleotides align to TRBD1. The length of the CDR3 is 14 residues. Germline V gene data show CDR1 as SQVTM and CDR2 as ANQGSEA. Trimming at V came to 5 bases and at J to 4 bases, leaving 7 bases not matched to a gene. CDR3 loop: CSVKDRVSYNEQFF. In DNA form, the CDR3 reads TGCAGCGTTAAGGACAGGGTATCATACAATGAGCAGTTCTTC.

The J gene is TRBJ2-2, the V gene TRBV15; possibly TRBD2 for D (5 bases). Germline CDR1 and CDR2: LNHNV and YYDKDF (reference sequence). This CDR3 is 14 amino acids long. Trimming removed 1 base from V and 6 bases from J, with 9 bases in between. CDR3 coding DNA: TGTGCCACCAGCAGAGGAGGGTCGGCCGGGGAGCTGTTTTTT. The encoded protein is CATSRGGSAGELFF.

In its sample, this clone was seen once. The rearrangement joins TRBV5-6 to TRBJ2-3; D possibly corresponds to TRBD1 (6 bases). Per the germline V gene, CDR1 is SGHDT and CDR2 is YYEEEE. This CDR3 region has 15 residues. With 2 bases removed from V and 2 bases from J, the gap between germline ends came to 12 bases. The CDR3 loop is CASSFIGGVTDTQYF. As DNA, the CDR3 is TGTGCCAGCAGCTTTATTGGGGGCGTCACAGATACGCAGTATTTT.

Points on this clone: At one of its ends the junction is not consistent with the germline gene, which may arise from a read error. This chain uses TRBV27 with TRBJ2-1, with 8 bases identical to TRBD2. Germline V lookup: CDR1 MNHEY, CDR2 SMNVEV (reference sequence). This CDR3 has 15 residues. As DNA, the CDR3 is TGTGCCAGCAGTTCAGAAGCGGGAGCCCTCAATCAGCAGTTCTTC. Residues: CASSSEAGALNQQFF.

The gene calls are TRBV27 and TRBJ1-1; D may be TRBD1 (6 bases). V was shortened by 8 bases and J by 5 bases, with 24 bases between the two germline ends. In germline, CDR1 is MNHEY, CDR2 SMNVEV (reference sequence). There are 16 residues in the CDR3. The CDR3 loop is CASGGGGLEGGTEAFF. As DNA, the CDR3 is TGTGCCAGCGGGGGGGGAGGGCTCGAAGGGGGGACTGAAGCTTTCTTT.

The sample holds one count of this clone. The V call is TRBV10-1, the J call TRBJ1-1; the match to TRBD1 covers 7 bases. The CDR3 covers 13 residues. The germline gives CDR1 WNHNN, CDR2 SYGVQD (reference sequence). Trimming took 5 bases from V and 4 from J; bases not matched to a gene: 4. The CDR3 is CASSNRGGTEAFF. CDR3 nucleotide sequence: TGCGCCAGCAGTAACAGGGGAGGCACTGAAGCTTTCTTT.

This chain uses TRBV7-9 with TRBJ1-2; 8 nucleotides line up with TRBD1. V shed 0 bases, J shed 7 bases, and the junction held 4 bases outside the gene matches. The germline CDR1 and CDR2 sequences are SEHNR and FQNEAQ (reference sequence). This CDR3 comprises 14 residues. CDR3 DNA sequence: TGTGCCAGCAGCTTAGCCGGGACAGGTTTTGGCTACACCTTC. Translated: CASSLAGTGFGYTF.

In this sample, this clone turned up once. The rearrangement joins TRBV7-9 to TRBJ2-3, with 12 bases aligning to TRBD2. Germline loops: CDR1 SEHNR, CDR2 FQNEAQ (reference sequence). This CDR3 region has 16 residues. V lost 5 bases to trimming and J lost 9 bases; unmatched junction nucleotides: 12. The CDR3 sequence is CASSPPGLAGSGTQYF. DNA of the CDR3: TGTGCCAGCAGCCCCCCGGGACTAGCGGGTTCAGGGACGCAGTATTTT.

This chain links TRBV6-5 with TRBJ1-1; no firm D call. The CDR3 has 13 amino acids. CDR1 and CDR2 (germline): MNHEY, SVGAGI. The V end lost 2 bases, the J end lost 8 bases, and 12 bases lay between the germline ends. CDR3 sequence reads: CASSYPGLAEAFF. In nucleotides, the CDR3 is TGTGCCAGCAGTTACCCGGGATTGGCAGAAGCTTTCTTT.

The table lists this clone with a count of one. The gene calls are TRBV28 and TRBJ2-3, with 8 bases lining up with TRBD2. This CDR3 is built from 18 residues. Germline V CDR1 and CDR2: MDHEN, SYDVKM. The V gene end was trimmed by 2 bases and the J gene end by 0 bases; junction bases not matched to a gene: 10. CDR3 DNA: TGTGCCAGCAGTTTACCAACGGTGCCTAGCGGGAGCACAGATACGCAGTATTTT. Translating gives CASSLPTVPSGSTDTQYF.

V gene TRBV11-2 combines with J gene TRBJ2-7, with D perhaps matching TRBD2 (6 bases). Germline V CDR1 and CDR2: SGHAT, FQNNGV. V lost 5 bases to trimming and J lost 0 bases, with 14 bases between them. CDR3 length equals 15 residues. This CDR3 is CASSGTSGVSYEQYF. Written as DNA, the CDR3 is TGTGCCAGCAGCGGGACTTCAGGCGTCTCCTACGAGCAGTACTTC.

The chain employs TRBV7-6 and TRBJ1-1; D possibly corresponds to TRBD1 (6 bases). Trimming took off 5 bases at V and 4 bases at J, with 11 bases between the two ends. CDR1 and CDR2 (germline): SGHVS, FNYEAQ. The CDR3 runs to 13 residues. The CDR3 region is CASSPGAFTEAFF. The CDR3 DNA reads as TGTGCCAGCAGCCCAGGGGCGTTCACTGAAGCTTTCTTT. Based on the CDR3 plus reference TRBV7-6 and TRBJ1-1, the full variable domain is GAGVSQSPRYKVTKRGQDVALRCDPISGHVSLYWYRQALGQGPEFLTYFNYEAQQDKSGLPNDRFSAERPEGSISTLTIQRTEQRDSAMYRCASSPGAFTEAFFGQGTRLTVV.

J is TRBJ1-2 and V is TRBV20-1; the D is unclear. Trimming shortened V by 5 bases and J by 3 bases, and 4 bases separated the two germline ends. Germline V lookup: CDR1 DFQATT, CDR2 SNEGSKA (reference sequence). The CDR3 runs 10 residues. DNA of the CDR3: TGCAGTGCTCCTGACTATGGCTACACCTTC. Amino acid sequence: CSAPDYGYTF.

The chain links TRBV5-1 to TRBJ2-3; D remains unclear. This CDR3 has 12 amino acids. Germline V lookup: CDR1 SGHRS, CDR2 YFSETQ. V was trimmed by 3 bases and J by 4 bases, leaving 6 bases between them. The CDR3 coding sequence is TGCGCCAGCAGCTACCAGGCAGATACGCAGTATTTT. Translated, it gives CASSYQADTQYF.

This clone was seen only once. The chain links TRBV6-5 to TRBJ2-5, with TRBD2 matching over 15 bases. The germline V gene has CDR1 MNHEY and CDR2 SVGAGI. The junction had 2 bases not matched to a gene; V was cut back by 2 bases and J by 4 bases. The CDR3 totals 16 residues. The CDR3 is CASSYGGLAGGETQYF. DNA for the CDR3: TGTGCCAGCAGTTACGGGGGACTAGCGGGAGGAGAGACCCAGTACTTC.

The chain couples TRBV4-1 to TRBJ2-1; 8 nucleotides align to TRBD1. Germline CDR1 MGHRA, CDR2 YSYEKL. The trim removed 1 base at V and 8 bases at J, leaving 19 bases unmatched. This CDR3 comprises 19 residues. The CDR3 DNA sequence: TGCGCCAGCAGCCAAGGAACGGGGAGGACAGGGCGACTTCAAGATGAGCAGTTCTTC. It specifies CASSQGTGRTGRLQDEQFF.

The genes are TRBV5-1 and TRBJ1-2; 7 nucleotides agree with TRBD1. The CDR3 covers 15 residues. Unmatched junction bases numbered 6, after V lost 0 bases and J lost 4 bases. The V gene's germline CDR1 is SGHRS and CDR2 YFSETQ. The CDR3 region is CASSLVNRGSYGYTF. The CDR3 region has the DNA TGCGCCAGCAGCTTGGTAAACAGGGGTTCCTATGGCTACACCTTC.

This chain joins TRBV7-2 and TRBJ2-7; 9 bases map to TRBD2. This CDR3 contains 17 residues. Trimming took 1 base from V and 0 from J; bases not matched to a gene: 7. Germline V gene data show CDR1 as SGHTA and CDR2 as FQGNSA. The DNA for the CDR3 is TGTGCCAGCAGCTTAGGTACTAGCGGGTTAAGCTCCTACGAGCAGTACTTC. Its protein product is CASSLGTSGLSSYEQYF.

For the CDR3, the DNA is TGTGCCAGCTCACCCGGAGGAGGTAACACTGAAGCTTTCTTT. This sequence encodes CASSPGGGNTEAFF. J is TRBJ1-1 and V is TRBV18; D uncertain. This CDR3 comprises 14 residues. Germline V gene lookup returns CDR1 KGHSH and CDR2 LQKENI. Deletions cut 3 bases from V and 2 bases from J, with 10 bases between.